This T cell receptor beta chain was sequenced in a study of Ad26.COV2.S vaccination and SARS-CoV-2 variants. TCRdb keeps only in-frame clones here, not all; method: immunoSEQ multiplex PCR. The table lists more than 400,000 clones, approximately 92% of them singletons, with approximately 1.7% in the top ten. Points from the study as a whole: Non-spike TCR breadth was similar in vaccine and placebo recipients.

V lost 4 bases to trimming and J lost 0 bases; unmatched junction nucleotides: 5. Germline V gene data show CDR1 as MNHNS and CDR2 as SASEGT. The CDR3 contains 16 residues. Treatment indicated: around 19 received Ad26.COV2.S at low or high dose, single or two shots; about 5 received placebo; per-sample allocation not given. Samples came from day 63 after the first vaccine or placebo injection. An Ad26 vector expressing Wuhan-strain SARS-CoV-2 spike constituted the vaccine. Note on this clone: What it binds is not known.

The sequencing used peripheral blood, collected in a trial of Ad26.COV2.S vaccine versus placebo. The genes are TRBV6-1 and TRBJ2-2; 7 positions match TRBD2. The sequence was obtained from a person aged 18-65 years who received the Ad26.COV2.S COVID-19 vaccine or a placebo. CDR3 DNA sequence: TGTGCCAGCAGTGCTAAGAGCGGGGCGAACACCGGGGAGCTGTTTTTT. Translated, it gives CASSAKSGANTGELFF.